The clone carrying this TCR beta chain was seen a handful of times. What it recognizes is unknown. The data stem from a study of blood T cells in healthy people across ages. General study points: It was the long-lived donors that had more naive CD4+ cells and higher diversity than aged donors.

Primed by a sample-barcoded 5' primer and a J-beta primer mix, a second PCR proceeded for 7 to 11 cycles. TCRdb fed the 5' RACE reads into MiXCR, producing one record per CDR3 protein. The sample holds 700,000 to 1,000,000 distinct CDR3 sequences, around 42% seen once. Losses at the gene ends were 0 bases for V and 4 bases for J; bases not matched to a gene: 2. CDR3 length equals 15 residues. Germline CDR1 LGHNA, CDR2 YSLEER. The chain carries TRBV4-3 and TRBJ2-7; 11 nucleotides match TRBD2. The sequence derives from a man aged 60 to 75 in good health. The source material was blood. The CDR3 DNA follows: TGCGCCAGCAGCCAAGATCCTAGCGGGGGGTACGAGCAGTACTTC. This encodes CASSQDPSGGYEQYF.